This TCR beta chain was recorded in a study of cytomegalovirus exposure and HLA in healthy donors. As for the study in general: The 120 or so validation repertoires used a platform that matched the one used for the approximately 670 first-cohort repertoires, as a later analysis reported. The study, taken as a whole, reports: Rare TCR sequences dominated, though some public TCRs recurred in many donors. Overall, under 200 TCR beta chains were annotated as cytomegalovirus-associated.

The repertoire was sequenced with immunoSEQ multiplex PCR; TCRdb's copy has only in-frame clones and lacks some. The sample comprises approximately 170,000 clones, roughly 84% of which are singletons, and 9.5% to 13% rests with the top ten. While the first cohort had 600 to 750 subjects, the donors belonged to the separate validation cohort of roughly 130 subjects. The CDR3 contains 14 residues. V lost 2 bases, J lost 7 bases, and 14 bases lay in between. Per germline, CDR1 MNHEY and CDR2 SMNVEV (reference sequence). Of note for this clone: Its antigen remains unidentified.

The chain joins TRBV27 to TRBJ2-5, with D possibly matching TRBD1 (6 bases). What was sequenced was PBMCs. This TCR derives from a man between 25 and 39 years old in good health and CMV-seropositive. CDR3 region: CASSLLHRDATQYF. The CDR3 coding sequence is TGTGCCAGCAGTTTACTCCACAGGGACGCGACCCAGTACTTC.